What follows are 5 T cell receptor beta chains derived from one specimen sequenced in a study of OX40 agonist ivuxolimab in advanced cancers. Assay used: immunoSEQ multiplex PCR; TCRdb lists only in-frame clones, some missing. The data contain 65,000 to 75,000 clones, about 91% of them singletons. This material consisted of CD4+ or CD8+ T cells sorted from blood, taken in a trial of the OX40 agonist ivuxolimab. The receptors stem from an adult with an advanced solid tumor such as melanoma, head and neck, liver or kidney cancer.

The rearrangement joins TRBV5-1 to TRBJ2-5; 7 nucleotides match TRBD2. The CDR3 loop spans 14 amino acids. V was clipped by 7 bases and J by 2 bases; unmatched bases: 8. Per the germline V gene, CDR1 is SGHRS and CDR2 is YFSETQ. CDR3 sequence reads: CASSAWGGQETQYF. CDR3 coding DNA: TGCGCCAGCTCGGCCTGGGGGGGTCAAGAGACCCAGTACTTC.

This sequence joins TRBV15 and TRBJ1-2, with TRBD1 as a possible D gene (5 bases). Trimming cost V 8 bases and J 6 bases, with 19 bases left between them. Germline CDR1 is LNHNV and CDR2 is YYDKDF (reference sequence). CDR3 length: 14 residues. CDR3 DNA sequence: TGTGCCACCTCCCCTCGGGGGGTGCGGGATGGCTACACCTTC. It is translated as CATSPRGVRDGYTF.

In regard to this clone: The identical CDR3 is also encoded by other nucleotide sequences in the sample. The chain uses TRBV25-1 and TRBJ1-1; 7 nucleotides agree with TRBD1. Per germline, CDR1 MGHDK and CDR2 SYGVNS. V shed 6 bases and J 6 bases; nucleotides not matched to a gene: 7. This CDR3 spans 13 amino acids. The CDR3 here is CASRHDRVAEAFF. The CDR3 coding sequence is TGTGCCAGCAGACACGACAGGGTGGCTGAAGCTTTCTTT.

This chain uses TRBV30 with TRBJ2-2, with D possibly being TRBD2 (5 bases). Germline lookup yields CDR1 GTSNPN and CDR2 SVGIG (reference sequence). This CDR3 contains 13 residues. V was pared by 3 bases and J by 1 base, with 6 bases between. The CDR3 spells CAWRLGNTGELFF. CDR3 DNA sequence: TGTGCCTGGAGACTAGGGAACACCGGGGAGCTGTTTTTT.

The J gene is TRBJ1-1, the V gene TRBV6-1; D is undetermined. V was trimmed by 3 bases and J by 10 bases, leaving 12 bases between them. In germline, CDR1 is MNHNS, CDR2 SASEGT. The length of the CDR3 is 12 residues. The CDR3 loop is CASSEVGELAFF. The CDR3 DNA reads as TGTGCCAGCAGTGAGGTGGGCGAGCTAGCTTTCTTT.